This T cell receptor (beta chain) is from a study of blood T cell repertoires in COVID-19. Study information: Samples representing acute and convalescent COVID-19 were sourced from the United States, Italy and Spain. T cells, B-cell-depleted T cells, or PBMCs provided the cDNA or gDNA that served as material.

V shed 8 bases, J shed 6 bases, and the junction held 6 bases outside the gene matches. In germline, CDR1 is MDHEN, CDR2 SYDVKM. The CDR3 totals 14 residues. This clone came up once. Study processing details: Estimation of nucleated cell counts was performed using reference gene primer amplification. The repertoire was sequenced with immunoSEQ multiplex PCR; TCRdb's copy has only in-frame clones and lacks some. V and J calls and clone size are copied from that table; D and trimming were computed from the DNA. The data contain more than 95,000 clones, more than 70% of them singletons. The chain links TRBV28 to TRBJ1-6; 8 nucleotides line up with TRBD1. The sequenced sample was peripheral blood. The receptor was isolated from a woman older than 75 with acute or convalescent COVID-19. The CDR3 sequence is CASLSGQANSPLHF. The CDR3 DNA follows: TGTGCCAGCCTGTCGGGACAGGCTAATTCACCCCTCCACTTT.